A selection of T cell receptor beta chains follows, all from one sample in a study of blood T cell repertoires in COVID-19. TCRdb's copy holds only in-frame clones and misses some; the assay was immunoSEQ multiplex PCR. This repertoire shows hundreds of thousands of clones, around 88% found once; its top ten account for about 1.2%. The sequencing input was PBMCs or T cells enriched from blood (not recorded which). All receptors come from a woman in her 40s with acute COVID-19. Both conserved end residues are part of each CDR3. A D gene is named only where the DNA matches it firmly. Clone size appears in some rows only: once, few, many, or a class for an expanded clone.

.	.	TRBJ1-2	TRBV24-1	TGTGCCACCAGTGACCCTTCCTTCCGGTCCTATGGCTACACCTTC	CATSDPSFRSYGYTF
TRBD1	.	TRBJ1-4	TRBV15	TGTGCCACCAGCAGAGGTGGACAGGGTCTCGGTAATGAAAAACTGTTTTTT	CATSRGGQGLGNEKLFF
.	.	TRBJ1-5	TRBV9	TGTGCCAGCAGCGTAGACCCAGATCAGCCCCAGCATTTT	CASSVDPDQPQHF
TRBD2	.	TRBJ2-3	TRBV19	TGTGCCAGTAGTCCGGTTATTCGGACTAGCGGGGGTACTAGCACAGATACGCAGTATTTT	CASSPVIRTSGGTSTDTQYF
.	.	TRBJ1-6	TRBV5-6	TGTGCCAGCAGCTCCTTCCCCGGGAGCTCAAATTCACCCCTCCACTTT	CASSSFPGSSNSPLHF
.	few	TRBJ1-1	TRBV5-1	TGCGCCAGCAGCTTGGGAGGGGGAAGAACTGAAGCTTTCTTT	CASSLGGGRTEAFF
TRBD1	once	TRBJ1-2	TRBV9	TGTGCCAGCAGCGCGACAGGGGGCGCCTATGGCTACACCTTC	CASSATGGAYGYTF
.	.	TRBJ1-4	TRBV6-5	TGTGCCAGCATTAAGGCGGGAGAAAAACTGTTTTTT	CASIKAGEKLFF
.	few	TRBJ2-4	TRBV18	TGTGCCAGCTCATCCGGACAGAACTTTAAAAACATTCAGTACTTC	CASSSGQNFKNIQYF
TRBD2	.	TRBJ2-2	TRBV7-6	TGTGCCAGCAGCTTAGAGGTAGCGGGAGCCACCGGGGAGCTGTTTTTT	CASSLEVAGATGELFF
TRBD1	.	TRBJ1-1	TRBV19	TGTGCCAGTAAAGGACAGGGGGCTATGAACACTGAAGCTTTCTTT	CASKGQGAMNTEAFF
.	.	TRBJ2-7	TRBV20-1	TGCAGTGCTGGCCACTACGAGCAGTACTTC	CSAGHYEQYF
TRBD1	.	TRBJ1-3	TRBV9	TGTGCCAGCAGCCTGGGACAGGGAGGAAACACCATATATTTT	CASSLGQGGNTIYF
TRBD1	.	TRBJ1-6	TRBV4-1	TGCGCCAGCAGCCAAGGGACAGGGGGGAATAATTCACCCCTCCACTTT	CASSQGTGGNNSPLHF
.	.	TRBJ2-7	TRBV5-1	TGCGCCAGCAGCGGACAGAGAGGGTACGAGCAGTACTTC	CASSGQRGYEQYF
TRBD2	.	TRBJ2-1	TRBV12-3/TRBV12-4	TGTGCCAGCGTCGGGGGACTACTCAATGAGCAGTTCTTC	CASVGGLLNEQFF
.	.	TRBJ1-2	TRBV18	TGTGCCAGCTCACCGGAGGCGAACTATGGCTACACCTTC	CASSPEANYGYTF
.	.	TRBJ1-6	TRBV6-6	TGTGCCAGCAGTTACTCGGCGGGGCCTAATAATTCACCCCTCCACTTT	CASSYSAGPNNSPLHF
.	.	TRBJ1-1	TRBV15	TGTGCCACCAGCAGAGATAACGGTGGTGAAGCTTTCTTT	CATSRDNGGEAFF
.	once	TRBJ1-4	TRBV28	TGTGCCAGCAGTTTCGGTGGCAGGGGTGATGAAAAACTGTTTTTT	CASSFGGRGDEKLFF
TRBD2	.	TRBJ2-1	TRBV7-2	TGTGCCAGCAGCCACGAGAGGGAGCCTAGCGGGAGGGATGAGCAGTTCTTC	CASSHEREPSGRDEQFF
.	.	TRBJ2-1	TRBV2	TGTGCCAGCAGTCAGGGAAACAATGAGCAGTTCTTC	CASSQGNNEQFF
.	.	TRBJ1-1	TRBV6-1	TGTGCCAGCAGTGATTCCTTTGAGGCTTTCTTT	CASSDSFEAFF
.	once	TRBJ2-1	TRBV28	TGTGCCAGCAGGGCGGGGATAAGGGAACGCAATGAGCAGTTCTTC	CASRAGIRERNEQFF
TRBD1	.	TRBJ1-5	TRBV18	TGTGCCAGCTCCGCGAGGGGGCAGGGAGGCAATCAGCCCCAGCATTTT	CASSARGQGGNQPQHF
.	.	TRBJ2-2	TRBV5-6	TGTGCCAGCAGAATTTTGACAGTTAACACCGGGGAGCTGTTTTTT	CASRILTVNTGELFF
.	.	TRBJ2-1	TRBV29-1	TGCAGCGGCACCCGGGGGACTTCGTACAATGAGCAGTTCTTC	CSGTRGTSYNEQFF
TRBD2	.	TRBJ2-2	TRBV7-2	TGTGCCAGCAGCCTTATAGCGGGAGCGAACACCGGGGAGCTGTTTTTT	CASSLIAGANTGELFF
TRBD1	.	TRBJ1-6	TRBV13	TGTGCCAGCAGCTTAAAGCCGGGACAGGGTAATTCACCCCTCCACTTT	CASSLKPGQGNSPLHF
.	.	TRBJ1-4	TRBV6-1	TGTGCCAGCAGTGAGGTCCAGGGGACTAATGAAAAACTGTTTTTT	CASSEVQGTNEKLFF
.	.	TRBJ1-3	TRBV19	TGTGCCAGTAGTCTCACAGGTACTGGAAACACCATATATTTT	CASSLTGTGNTIYF
.	few	TRBJ1-6	TRBV27	TGTGCCAGCAGTTTATGGGGGCCGAGCTCCTATAATTCACCCCTCCACTTT	CASSLWGPSSYNSPLHF
.	.	TRBJ2-1	TRBV11-2	TGTGCCAGCAGCATTGGACAGAACAATGAGCAGTTCTTC	CASSIGQNNEQFF
TRBD1	.	TRBJ2-7	TRBV3-1/TRBV3-2	TGTGCCAGCAGCCTCGGGACAGTTAGCTACGAGCAGTACTTC	CASSLGTVSYEQYF
.	.	TRBJ1-1	TRBV27	TGTGCCAGTCGAGGGGGGGGAGGGGGCACTGAAGCTTTCTTT	CASRGGGGGTEAFF
TRBD1	.	TRBJ2-3	TRBV5-6	TGTGCCAGCAGCTCGCCGACAGGGACAGATACGCAGTATTTT	CASSSPTGTDTQYF
.	.	TRBJ2-7	TRBV12-3/TRBV12-4	TGTGCCAGCAGTTTGCAGGGTCAATACGAGCAGTACTTC	CASSLQGQYEQYF
TRBD1	.	TRBJ1-1	TRBV4-3	TGCGCCAGCAGCCAAGATCGCTCGGGAGTCGGGACAGGGGGATCTGAAGCTTTCTTT	CASSQDRSGVGTGGSEAFF
.	.	TRBJ1-2	TRBV30	TGTGCCTGGAGTACAGCTGGCTATGGCTACACCTTC	CAWSTAGYGYTF
TRBD1	.	TRBJ1-2	TRBV2	TGTGCCAGCAGTGAAGCCCTAACAGGGGGCTCTGGCTACACCTTC	CASSEALTGGSGYTF
TRBD1	.	TRBJ1-2	TRBV10-3	TGTGCCATCAGTGAACGGGACAGGGATACCAACTATGGCTACACCTTC	CAISERDRDTNYGYTF
.	.	TRBJ1-2	TRBV12-3/TRBV12-4	TGTGCCAGCACCCTTAGCGGGAGGTCTGGCTACACCTTC	CASTLSGRSGYTF
.	.	TRBJ2-5	TRBV5-8	TGTGCCAGCAGCTTGGTTTTGGGGCAGGGGCCAGAGACCCAGTACTTC	CASSLVLGQGPETQYF
TRBD1	.	TRBJ1-6	TRBV7-2	TGTGCCAGCAGCTGGGGACAGGGGGATTCACCCCTCCACTTT	CASSWGQGDSPLHF
TRBD1	.	TRBJ1-2	TRBV27	TGTGCCAGCAGTATGGACAGGTATAACTATGGCTACACCTTC	CASSMDRYNYGYTF